The present T cell receptor beta chain was sequenced within a study of T cell responses to AZD1222 COVID-19 vaccine. Points from the study as a whole: Spike regions recognized by vaccine-associated CD4 TCRs spanned the protein, led by 160-218 and 743-854. Females made up more of the donors, who were largely white British, and clonal diversity may have come out too low.

The CDR3 contains 14 residues. With V trimmed by 6 bases and J by 7 bases, 5 bases remained unmatched. The germline CDR1 and CDR2 sequences are KGHDR and SFDVKD. Sequenced by immunoSEQ multiplex PCR; TCRdb stores in-frame clones only, minus some. The table records some 80,000 clones, 86% of them present only once. Remarks on this clone: Its antigen remains unknown.

The sequenced sample was peripheral blood, obtained on day 0 of AZD1222 vaccination. The TCR sequence derives from an adult in good health. The genes are TRBV24-1 and TRBJ2-1; 10 bases are shared with TRBD1. The CDR3 region is CATSYRQGANEQFF. The CDR3 DNA reads as TGTGCCACCAGTTACCGACAGGGGGCGAATGAGCAGTTCTTC.